This T cell receptor beta chain was sequenced for a study of lymphopenia after photon versus proton radiotherapy. On this clone itself: No antigen is known for it.

Whole-study results and caveats: After the lymphocyte nadir, photon-treated repertoires showed oligoclonal expansion, especially of CD8+ Temra cells. Post-nadir TCR diversity decline inversely tracked overall survival among those who died.

Clones were sequenced by immunoSEQ multiplex PCR, and TCRdb holds only the in-frame ones, with some missing. This repertoire shows roughly 150,000 clones, about 85% found once; its top ten account for roughly 4.7%. The clonotype comes from a man aged 50 or older with gastric cancer. The sample consisted of peripheral blood, taken from a patient treated with photon-based radiotherapy.

The CDR3 DNA reads TGTGCCAGCAGGGGGACAGACGAGGGCTACACCTTC. Protein sequence: CASRGTDEGYTF. This sequence joins TRBV6-5 and TRBJ1-2; 7 nucleotides match TRBD1. V shed 6 bases, J shed 8 bases, and the junction held 6 bases outside the gene matches. The CDR3 has 12 amino acids. Germline CDR1 MNHEY, CDR2 SVGAGI.